Listed below are T cell receptor beta chains from one sample, sequenced in a study of blood T cell repertoires in COVID-19. The protocol was immunoSEQ multiplex PCR, while the TCRdb copy is restricted to in-frame clones and leaves out a portion. The table has about 150,000 clones, around 87% seen once. Sequencing was done on a sample of peripheral blood. These TCRs come from a woman aged 55-69 years with active or convalescent COVID-19. CDR3s include the opening cysteine and the closing phenylalanine or tryptophan. The order of the fields is clone size, D gene, J gene, V gene, CDR3 protein, CDR3 DNA. The D gene is left open where the match is weak. Clone size is shown for a subset of rows, as once, few, many or a class of expanded clone.

abundance: NA
d_gene: NA
j_gene: TRBJ1-2
v_gene: TRBV4-3
CDR3aa: CASSQDVGDSYGYTF
CDR3nt: TGCGCCAGCAGCCAAGATGTCGGGGACTCCTATGGCTACACCTTC

abundance: NA
d_gene: NA
j_gene: TRBJ2-1
v_gene: TRBV4-3
CDR3aa: CASSRQFEGSYNEQFF
CDR3nt: TGCGCCAGCAGCCGCCAATTCGAGGGCTCCTACAATGAGCAGTTCTTC

abundance: NA
d_gene: NA
j_gene: TRBJ2-4
v_gene: TRBV3-1/TRBV3-2
CDR3aa: CASSQGARENIQYF
CDR3nt: TGTGCCAGCAGCCAGGGGGCAAGGGAAAACATTCAGTACTTC

abundance: NA
d_gene: TRBD1
j_gene: TRBJ1-5
v_gene: TRBV5-1
CDR3aa: CASSPDRGPQHF
CDR3nt: TGCGCCAGCAGTCCCGACAGGGGGCCCCAGCATTTT

abundance: NA
d_gene: TRBD1
j_gene: TRBJ2-3
v_gene: TRBV5-1
CDR3aa: CASRLQGASDTQYF
CDR3nt: TGCGCCAGCAGGCTACAGGGGGCCTCGGATACGCAGTATTTT

abundance: few
d_gene: TRBD1
j_gene: TRBJ2-7
v_gene: TRBV6-5
CDR3aa: CASRGTGGSEQYF
CDR3nt: TGTGCCAGCAGAGGGACAGGGGGTTCCGAGCAGTACTTC

abundance: NA
d_gene: NA
j_gene: TRBJ2-3
v_gene: TRBV19
CDR3aa: CASRTSLIADTQYF
CDR3nt: TGTGCCAGTAGGACCTCCTTGATAGCCGATACGCAGTATTTT

abundance: once
d_gene: NA
j_gene: TRBJ1-6
v_gene: TRBV19
CDR3aa: CASSEQDSPLHF
CDR3nt: TGTGCCAGTAGCGAACAGGATTCACCCCTCCACTTT

abundance: NA
d_gene: NA
j_gene: TRBJ1-1
v_gene: TRBV4-1
CDR3aa: CASSQHTGLGEAFF
CDR3nt: TGCGCCAGCAGCCAACATACAGGGCTGGGTGAAGCTTTCTTT

abundance: NA
d_gene: TRBD1
j_gene: TRBJ1-4
v_gene: TRBV7-9
CDR3aa: CASSSPPDRASNEKLFF
CDR3nt: TGTGCCAGCAGCTCACCACCCGACAGGGCCTCTAATGAAAAACTGTTTTTT

abundance: NA
d_gene: NA
j_gene: TRBJ1-2
v_gene: TRBV18
CDR3aa: CASSPISGDSSYTF
CDR3nt: TGTGCCAGCTCACCAATTTCTGGCGACTCTAGCTACACCTTC

abundance: NA
d_gene: NA
j_gene: TRBJ1-2
v_gene: TRBV27
CDR3aa: CASTSRGGDGYTF
CDR3nt: TGTGCCAGCACCTCGCGGGGAGGGGATGGCTACACCTTC

abundance: NA
d_gene: TRBD1
j_gene: TRBJ1-1
v_gene: TRBV7-7
CDR3aa: CASSFETGGIGEAFF
CDR3nt: TGTGCTAGCAGCTTCGAGACAGGGGGCATTGGTGAAGCTTTCTTT

abundance: NA
d_gene: NA
j_gene: TRBJ1-2
v_gene: TRBV7-9
CDR3aa: CASSLIVTESLYGYTF
CDR3nt: TGTGCCAGCAGCTTAATCGTGACAGAATCGCTCTATGGCTACACCTTC

abundance: few
d_gene: NA
j_gene: TRBJ1-1
v_gene: TRBV5-8
CDR3aa: CASSLARQDEAFF
CDR3nt: TGTGCCAGCAGCTTGGCTCGACAGGATGAAGCTTTCTTT

abundance: once
d_gene: NA
j_gene: TRBJ2-3
v_gene: TRBV4-3
CDR3aa: CASSQTRGDTQYF
CDR3nt: TGCGCCAGCAGCCAAACGAGGGGGGATACGCAGTATTTT

abundance: NA
d_gene: NA
j_gene: TRBJ2-1
v_gene: TRBV5-1
CDR3aa: CASSPDSYNEQFF
CDR3nt: TGCGCCAGCAGCCCGGACAGCTACAATGAGCAGTTCTTC

abundance: NA
d_gene: NA
j_gene: TRBJ2-1
v_gene: TRBV7-2
CDR3aa: CASSLQDGEYNEQFF
CDR3nt: TGTGCCAGCAGCTTACAGGACGGGGAGTACAATGAGCAGTTCTTC

abundance: NA
d_gene: NA
j_gene: TRBJ1-1
v_gene: TRBV5-8
CDR3aa: CASSLSGVTASTEAFF
CDR3nt: TGTGCCAGCAGCTTGAGCGGGGTTACAGCGAGTACTGAAGCTTTCTTT

abundance: NA
d_gene: NA
j_gene: TRBJ1-6
v_gene: TRBV2
CDR3aa: CASIPYPTDDNSPLHF
CDR3nt: TGTGCCAGCATACCGTACCCGACAGATGATAATTCACCCCTCCACTTT

abundance: NA
d_gene: NA
j_gene: TRBJ1-1
v_gene: TRBV6-5
CDR3aa: CASSYSLGVNTEAFF
CDR3nt: TGTGCCAGCAGTTACTCGTTAGGAGTGAACACTGAAGCTTTCTTT

abundance: NA
d_gene: NA
j_gene: TRBJ1-3
v_gene: TRBV19
CDR3aa: CASSMDSSVFSGNTIYF
CDR3nt: TGTGCCAGTAGTATGGACTCTTCAGTGTTCTCTGGAAACACCATATATTTT

abundance: once
d_gene: NA
j_gene: TRBJ2-4
v_gene: TRBV6-5
CDR3aa: CASSYSWGVGKNIQYF
CDR3nt: TGTGCCAGCAGTTACTCGTGGGGGGTAGGCAAAAACATTCAGTACTTC

abundance: few
d_gene: TRBD1
j_gene: TRBJ1-2
v_gene: TRBV19
CDR3aa: CASSSGQGAGYGYTF
CDR3nt: TGTGCCAGTAGTTCCGGACAGGGGGCAGGCTATGGCTACACCTTC

abundance: NA
d_gene: TRBD1
j_gene: TRBJ1-2
v_gene: TRBV5-5
CDR3aa: CASSSGGQVFYGYTF
CDR3nt: TGTGCCAGCAGCTCTGGGGGACAGGTTTTCTATGGCTACACCTTC

abundance: NA
d_gene: NA
j_gene: TRBJ2-2
v_gene: TRBV27
CDR3aa: CASSPPRRSTGELFF
CDR3nt: TGTGCCAGCAGTCCCCCGAGGCGGTCGACCGGGGAGCTGTTTTTT

abundance: few
d_gene: NA
j_gene: TRBJ1-2
v_gene: TRBV4-3
CDR3aa: CASSQDWGVGSHGYTF
CDR3nt: TGCGCCAGCAGCCAAGATTGGGGTGTGGGGAGCCATGGCTACACCTTC

abundance: NA
d_gene: TRBD1
j_gene: TRBJ1-2
v_gene: TRBV19
CDR3aa: CASSTGQVSYGYTF
CDR3nt: TGTGCCAGTAGTACGGGACAGGTCTCCTATGGCTACACCTTC

abundance: NA
d_gene: TRBD1
j_gene: TRBJ1-1
v_gene: TRBV29-1
CDR3aa: CSVLRDRERNTEAFF
CDR3nt: TGCAGCGTTCTTCGGGACAGGGAACGGAACACTGAAGCTTTCTTT

abundance: NA
d_gene: TRBD1
j_gene: TRBJ2-7
v_gene: TRBV7-9
CDR3aa: CATYRQGSYEQYF
CDR3nt: TGTGCCACCTATAGACAGGGCTCCTACGAGCAGTACTTC

abundance: NA
d_gene: NA
j_gene: TRBJ2-3
v_gene: TRBV9
CDR3aa: CASHGGNTDTQYF
CDR3nt: TGTGCCAGCCACGGGGGTAACACAGATACGCAGTATTTT

abundance: NA
d_gene: TRBD1
j_gene: TRBJ1-1
v_gene: TRBV5-1
CDR3aa: CASSPGQANTEAFF
CDR3nt: TGCGCCAGCAGCCCGGGACAGGCGAACACTGAAGCTTTCTTT

abundance: NA
d_gene: NA
j_gene: TRBJ2-3
v_gene: TRBV4-3
CDR3aa: CASSQDSRGASDTQYF
CDR3nt: TGCGCCAGCAGCCAAGATTCACGGGGGGCCTCAGATACGCAGTATTTT

abundance: NA
d_gene: NA
j_gene: TRBJ2-1
v_gene: TRBV29-1
CDR3aa: CSGETDFNEQFF
CDR3nt: TGCAGCGGTGAGACTGATTTCAATGAGCAGTTCTTC

abundance: NA
d_gene: TRBD1
j_gene: TRBJ2-7
v_gene: TRBV4-3
CDR3aa: CASSRDTGTVNSYEQYF
CDR3nt: TGCGCCAGCAGCCGAGATACAGGGACAGTTAACTCCTACGAGCAGTACTTC

abundance: NA
d_gene: NA
j_gene: TRBJ2-3
v_gene: TRBV7-9
CDR3aa: CASSSVGQRTDTQYF
CDR3nt: TGTGCCAGCAGCTCAGTGGGCCAGCGCACAGATACGCAGTATTTT

abundance: NA
d_gene: NA
j_gene: TRBJ2-3
v_gene: TRBV7-9
CDR3aa: CASSHYPGTEFGADTQYF
CDR3nt: TGTGCCAGCAGCCACTACCCTGGGACTGAATTCGGCGCAGATACGCAGTATTTT

abundance: NA
d_gene: NA
j_gene: TRBJ1-2
v_gene: TRBV5-6
CDR3aa: CASSLSSYGYTF
CDR3nt: TGTGCCAGCAGCTTGTCCAGCTATGGCTACACCTTC

abundance: NA
d_gene: TRBD2
j_gene: TRBJ2-5
v_gene: TRBV4-1
CDR3aa: CASSLAGRETQYF
CDR3nt: TGCGCCAGTTCCCTAGCGGGGCGGGAGACCCAGTACTTC

abundance: NA
d_gene: NA
j_gene: TRBJ2-3
v_gene: TRBV6-5
CDR3aa: CASSASVPYTDTQYF
CDR3nt: TGTGCCAGCAGCGCCAGCGTACCCTACACAGATACGCAGTATTTT

abundance: NA
d_gene: TRBD1
j_gene: TRBJ1-1
v_gene: TRBV30
CDR3aa: CAWSVGQGETEAFF
CDR3nt: TGTGCCTGGAGTGTGGGACAGGGCGAAACTGAAGCTTTCTTT

abundance: NA
d_gene: TRBD1
j_gene: TRBJ1-2
v_gene: TRBV12-3/TRBV12-4
CDR3aa: CASRRGQNYGYTF
CDR3nt: TGTGCCAGCAGACGGGGACAGAACTATGGCTACACCTTC

abundance: NA
d_gene: TRBD2
j_gene: TRBJ2-7
v_gene: TRBV20-1
CDR3aa: CSASGGLVGDWYEQYF
CDR3nt: TGCAGTGCTAGTGGGGGACTAGTAGGGGATTGGTACGAGCAGTACTTC

abundance: NA
d_gene: TRBD1
j_gene: TRBJ1-4
v_gene: TRBV3-1/TRBV3-2
CDR3aa: CASSAQGTDEKLFF
CDR3nt: TGTGCCAGCAGCGCGCAGGGGACAGACGAAAAACTGTTTTTT

abundance: NA
d_gene: TRBD1
j_gene: TRBJ1-3
v_gene: TRBV6-5
CDR3aa: CASILGGAMGNTIYF
CDR3nt: TGTGCCAGCATCCTAGGGGGCGCGATGGGAAACACCATATATTTT